This T cell receptor beta chain appears in the sequencing data of a study of identical twins. Study observations and caveats: Twins' surplus sharing was weaker for beta out-of-frame sequences. Zero-insertion analyses were open to partial confounding by invariant MAIT and iNKT cells.

The germline gives CDR1 MNHNS, CDR2 SASEGT. CDR3 size: 14 residues. The V and J ends lost 5 bases and 3 bases respectively, with 10 bases between them. This clonotype was observed at least ten times. Its antigen is currently unknown. A universal primer binding site was introduced by template switching. The final cDNA contained unique molecular identifiers. From the 5' RACE reads, TCRdb called clonotypes with MiXCR, one entry per CDR3 protein. Of over 200,000 distinct CDR3 sequences in the sample, approximately 9% are singletons; the top ten hold approximately 5.1%. Every one of the donors was a healthy Caucasian.

This receptor was obtained from a woman aged 18-29 years in good health. V is TRBV6-1 and J is TRBJ2-2, with D perhaps matching TRBD1 or TRBD2 (6 bases each). Sequencing used memory (CD45RO+) T cells sorted from blood. CDR3 sequence reads: CASSLGGYTGELFF. CDR3 DNA: TGTGCCAGCAGTCTAGGGGGGTACACCGGGGAGCTGTTTTTT.